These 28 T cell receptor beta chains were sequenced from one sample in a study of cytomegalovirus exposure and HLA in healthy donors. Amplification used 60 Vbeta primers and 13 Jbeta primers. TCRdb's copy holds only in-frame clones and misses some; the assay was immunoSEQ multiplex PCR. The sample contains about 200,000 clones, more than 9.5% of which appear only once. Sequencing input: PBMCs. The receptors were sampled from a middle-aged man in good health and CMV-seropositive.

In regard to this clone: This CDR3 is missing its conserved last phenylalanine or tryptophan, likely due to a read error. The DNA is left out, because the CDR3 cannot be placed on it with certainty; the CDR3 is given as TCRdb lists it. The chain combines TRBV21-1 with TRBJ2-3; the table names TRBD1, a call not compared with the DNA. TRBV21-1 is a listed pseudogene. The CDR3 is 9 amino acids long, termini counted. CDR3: CASSKVRHL.

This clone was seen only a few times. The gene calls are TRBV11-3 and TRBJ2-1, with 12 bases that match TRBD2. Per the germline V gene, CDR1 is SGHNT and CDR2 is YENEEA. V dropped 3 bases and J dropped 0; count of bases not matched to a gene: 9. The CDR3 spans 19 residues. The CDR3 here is CASSFQTSGGKSSYNEQFF. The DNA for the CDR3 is TGTGCCAGCAGCTTCCAAACTAGCGGGGGGAAGAGCTCCTACAATGAGCAGTTCTTC.

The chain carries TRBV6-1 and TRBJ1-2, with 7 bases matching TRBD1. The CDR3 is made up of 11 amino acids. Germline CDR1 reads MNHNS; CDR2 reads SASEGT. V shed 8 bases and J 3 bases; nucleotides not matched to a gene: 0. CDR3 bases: TGTGCCAGCGACAGGGACTATGGCTACACCTTC. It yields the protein CASDRDYGYTF.

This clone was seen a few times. CDR3: CASNRGSNQPQHF. CDR3 DNA sequence: TGTGCCAGTAACCGGGGTAGCAATCAGCCCCAGCATTTT. V is TRBV19 and J is TRBJ1-5, with D unresolved. Trimming removed 7 bases at V and 0 bases at J, with 7 bases between. Germline V gives CDR1 LNHDA, CDR2 SQIVND (reference sequence). The CDR3 length is 13 residues.

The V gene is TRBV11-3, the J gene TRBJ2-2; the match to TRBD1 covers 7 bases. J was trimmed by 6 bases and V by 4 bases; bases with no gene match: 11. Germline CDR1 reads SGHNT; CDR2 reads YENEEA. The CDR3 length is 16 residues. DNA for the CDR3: TGTGCCAGCAGCTCTGACGCGACAGGGATCCCCGGGGAGCTGTTTTTT. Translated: CASSSDATGIPGELFF. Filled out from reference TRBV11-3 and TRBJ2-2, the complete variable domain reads EAGVVQSPRYKIIEKKQPVAFWCNPISGHNTLYWYLQNLGQGPELLIRYENEEAVDDSQLPKDRFSAERLKGVDSTLKIQPAELGDSAVYLCASSSDATGIPGELFFGEGSRLTVL.

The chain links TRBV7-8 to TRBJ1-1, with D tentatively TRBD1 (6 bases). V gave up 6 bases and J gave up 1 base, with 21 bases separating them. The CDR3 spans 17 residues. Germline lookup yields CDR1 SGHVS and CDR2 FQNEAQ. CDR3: CASSPRGGALGNTEAFF. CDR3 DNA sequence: TGTGCCAGCAGTCCCAGGGGAGGGGCCTTAGGGAACACTGAAGCTTTCTTT.

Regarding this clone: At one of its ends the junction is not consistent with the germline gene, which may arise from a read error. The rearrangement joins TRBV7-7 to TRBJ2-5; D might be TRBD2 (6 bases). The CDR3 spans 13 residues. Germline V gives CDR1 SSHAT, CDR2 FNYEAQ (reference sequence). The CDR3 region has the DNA TGTGCTAGCAGCTTAACAAAGGGAGGTGAGCAGTACTTC. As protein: CASSLTKGGEQYF.

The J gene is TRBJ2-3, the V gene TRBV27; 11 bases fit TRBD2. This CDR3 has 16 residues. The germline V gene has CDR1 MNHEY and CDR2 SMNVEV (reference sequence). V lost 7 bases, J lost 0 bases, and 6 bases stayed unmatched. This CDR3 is CASTPLAGDSTDTQYF. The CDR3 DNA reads TGTGCCAGCACCCCACTAGCGGGGGACAGCACAGATACGCAGTATTTT.

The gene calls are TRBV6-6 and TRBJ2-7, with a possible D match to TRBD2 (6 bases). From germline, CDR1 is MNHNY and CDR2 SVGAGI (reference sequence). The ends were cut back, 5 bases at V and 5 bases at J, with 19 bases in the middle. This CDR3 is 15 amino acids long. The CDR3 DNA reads TGTGCCAGCAGTCAAGTGGGGCAGGGCGGGAACGAGCAGTACTTC. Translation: CASSQVGQGGNEQYF.

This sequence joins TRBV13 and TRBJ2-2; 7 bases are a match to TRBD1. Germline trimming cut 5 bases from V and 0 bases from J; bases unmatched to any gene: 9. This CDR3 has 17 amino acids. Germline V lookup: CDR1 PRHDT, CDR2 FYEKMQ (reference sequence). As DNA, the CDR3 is TGTGCCAGCAGCCGTCGGGACAGATCCGCGAACACCGGGGAGCTGTTTTTT. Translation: CASSRRDRSANTGELFF.

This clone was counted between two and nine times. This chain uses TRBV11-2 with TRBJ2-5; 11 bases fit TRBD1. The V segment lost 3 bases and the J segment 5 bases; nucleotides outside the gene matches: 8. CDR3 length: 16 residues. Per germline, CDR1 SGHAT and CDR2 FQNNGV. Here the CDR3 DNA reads TGTGCCAGCAGCTTCTGGACAGGGGGCGCATGGGAGACCCAGTACTTC. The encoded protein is CASSFWTGGAWETQYF.

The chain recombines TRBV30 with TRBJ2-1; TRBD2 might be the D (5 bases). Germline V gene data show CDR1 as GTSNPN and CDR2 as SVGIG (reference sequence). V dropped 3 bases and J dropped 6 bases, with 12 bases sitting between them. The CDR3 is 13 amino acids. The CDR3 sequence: CAWSPGTSNEQFF. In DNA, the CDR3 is TGTGCCTGGAGCCCCGGTACTAGCAATGAGCAGTTCTTC.

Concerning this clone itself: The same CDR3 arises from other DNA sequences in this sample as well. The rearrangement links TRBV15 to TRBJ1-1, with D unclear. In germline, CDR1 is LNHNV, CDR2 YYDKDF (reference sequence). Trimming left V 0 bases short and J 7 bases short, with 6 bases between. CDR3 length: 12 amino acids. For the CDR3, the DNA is TGTGCCACCAGCAGAGACCGGTTTGAAGCTTTCTTT. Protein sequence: CATSRDRFEAFF.

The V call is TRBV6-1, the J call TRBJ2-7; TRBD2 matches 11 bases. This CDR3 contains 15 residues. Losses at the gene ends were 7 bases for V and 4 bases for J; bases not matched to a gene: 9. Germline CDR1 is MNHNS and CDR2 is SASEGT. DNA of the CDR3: TGTGCCAGCACCCTAGCGGGGGGACAAGTGTACGAGCAGTACTTC. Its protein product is CASTLAGGQVYEQYF.

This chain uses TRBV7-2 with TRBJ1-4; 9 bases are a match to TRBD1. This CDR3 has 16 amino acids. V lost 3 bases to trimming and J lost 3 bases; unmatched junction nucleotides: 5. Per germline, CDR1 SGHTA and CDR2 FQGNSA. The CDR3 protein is CASSFLRQGANEKLFF. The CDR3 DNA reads TGTGCCAGCAGCTTCCTCCGACAGGGGGCTAATGAAAAACTGTTTTTT.

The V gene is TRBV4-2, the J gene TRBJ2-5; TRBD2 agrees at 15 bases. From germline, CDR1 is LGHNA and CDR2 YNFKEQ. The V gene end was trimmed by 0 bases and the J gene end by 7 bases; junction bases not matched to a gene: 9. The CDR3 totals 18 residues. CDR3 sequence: CASSQDRGLAGGRGTQYF. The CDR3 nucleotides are TGTGCCAGCAGCCAAGATAGAGGACTAGCGGGGGGGCGAGGGACCCAGTACTTC.

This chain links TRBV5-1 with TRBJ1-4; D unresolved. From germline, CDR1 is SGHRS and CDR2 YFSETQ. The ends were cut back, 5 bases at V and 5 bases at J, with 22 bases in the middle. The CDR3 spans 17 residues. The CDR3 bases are TGCGCCAGCAGATTCGCGGCTGCGACGCGGCAAAATGAAAAACTGTTTTTT. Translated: CASRFAAATRQNEKLFF.

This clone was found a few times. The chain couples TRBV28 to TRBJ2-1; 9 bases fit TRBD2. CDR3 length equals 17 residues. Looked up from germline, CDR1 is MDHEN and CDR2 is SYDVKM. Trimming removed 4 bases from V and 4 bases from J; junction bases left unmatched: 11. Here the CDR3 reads CASSSPQGLAGYNEQFF. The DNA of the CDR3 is TGTGCCAGCAGTTCCCCACAGGGGCTAGCGGGGTACAATGAGCAGTTCTTC.

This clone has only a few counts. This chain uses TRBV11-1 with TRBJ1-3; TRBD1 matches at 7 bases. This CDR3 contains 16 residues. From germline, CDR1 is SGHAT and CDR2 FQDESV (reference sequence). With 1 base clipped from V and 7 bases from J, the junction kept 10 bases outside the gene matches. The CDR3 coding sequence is TGTGCCAGCAGCTTAGAGACACAGGGGCTACGGAACACCATATATTTT. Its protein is CASSLETQGLRNTIYF. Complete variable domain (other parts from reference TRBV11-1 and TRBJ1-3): EAEVAQSPRYKITEKSQAVAFWCDPISGHATLYWYRQILGQGPELLVQFQDESVVDDSQLPKDRFSAERLKGVDSTLKIQPAELGDSAMYLCASSLETQGLRNTIYFGEGSWLTVV.

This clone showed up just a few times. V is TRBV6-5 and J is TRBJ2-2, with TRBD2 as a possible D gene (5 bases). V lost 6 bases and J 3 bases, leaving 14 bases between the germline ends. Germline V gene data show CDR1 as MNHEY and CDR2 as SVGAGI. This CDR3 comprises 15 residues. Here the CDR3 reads CASSSVGGHTGELFF. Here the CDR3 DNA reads TGTGCCAGCAGCTCCGTTGGAGGTCACACCGGGGAGCTGTTTTTT.

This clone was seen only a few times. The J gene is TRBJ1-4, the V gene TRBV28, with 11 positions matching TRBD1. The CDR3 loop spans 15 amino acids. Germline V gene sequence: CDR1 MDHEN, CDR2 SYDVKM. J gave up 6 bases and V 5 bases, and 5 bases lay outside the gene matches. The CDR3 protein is CASSQPGQGDEKLFF. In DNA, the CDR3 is TGTGCCAGCAGTCAACCGGGACAGGGGGATGAAAAACTGTTTTTT.

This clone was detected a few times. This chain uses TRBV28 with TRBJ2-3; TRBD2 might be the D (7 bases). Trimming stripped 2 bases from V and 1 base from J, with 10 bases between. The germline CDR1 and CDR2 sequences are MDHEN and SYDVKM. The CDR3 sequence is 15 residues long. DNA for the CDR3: TGTGCCAGCAGTTTAGCGGGGGCGCGCACAGATACGCAGTATTTT. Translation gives CASSLAGARTDTQYF.

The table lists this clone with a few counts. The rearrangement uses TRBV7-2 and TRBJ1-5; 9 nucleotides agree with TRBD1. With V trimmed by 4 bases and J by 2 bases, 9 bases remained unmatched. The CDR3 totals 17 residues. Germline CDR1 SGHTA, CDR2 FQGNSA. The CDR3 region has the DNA TGTGCCAGCAGCTCTCAACAGGGGGCAAATGGCAATCAGCCCCAGCATTTT. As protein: CASSSQQGANGNQPQHF.

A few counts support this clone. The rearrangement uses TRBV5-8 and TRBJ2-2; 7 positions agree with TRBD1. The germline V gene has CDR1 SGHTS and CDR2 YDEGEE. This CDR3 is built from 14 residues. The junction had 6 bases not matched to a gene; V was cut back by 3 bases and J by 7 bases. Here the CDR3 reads CASSSRQGIGELFF. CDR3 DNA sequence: TGTGCCAGCAGCTCGAGACAGGGCATCGGGGAGCTGTTTTTT.

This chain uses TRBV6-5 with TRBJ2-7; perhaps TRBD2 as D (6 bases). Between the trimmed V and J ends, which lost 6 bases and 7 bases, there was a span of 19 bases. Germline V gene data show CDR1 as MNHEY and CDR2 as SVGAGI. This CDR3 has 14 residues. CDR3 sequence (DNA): TGTGCCAGCAGCCCCGGTCCGGGGGTCGGGGAGCAGTACTTC. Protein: CASSPGPGVGEQYF.

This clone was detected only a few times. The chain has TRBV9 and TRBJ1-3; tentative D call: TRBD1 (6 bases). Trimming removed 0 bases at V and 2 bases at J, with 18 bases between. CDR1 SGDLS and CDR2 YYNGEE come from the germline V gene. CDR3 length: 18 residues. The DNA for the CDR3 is TGTGCCAGCAGCGTAGTTCCCCTGGACAGTTCGACTGGAAACACCATATATTTT. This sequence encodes CASSVVPLDSSTGNTIYF.

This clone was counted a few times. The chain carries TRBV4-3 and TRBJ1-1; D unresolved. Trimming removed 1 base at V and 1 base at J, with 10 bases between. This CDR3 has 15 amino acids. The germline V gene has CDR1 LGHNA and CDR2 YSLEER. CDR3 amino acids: CASSQGLQKNTEAFF. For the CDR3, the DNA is TGCGCCAGCAGCCAAGGGTTACAGAAGAACACTGAAGCTTTCTTT.

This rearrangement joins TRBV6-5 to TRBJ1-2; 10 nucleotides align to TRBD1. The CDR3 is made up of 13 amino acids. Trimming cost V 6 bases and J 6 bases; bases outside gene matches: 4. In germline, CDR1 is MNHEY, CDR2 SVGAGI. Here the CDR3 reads CASSQGQGHGYTF. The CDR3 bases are TGTGCCAGCAGCCAGGGACAGGGGCATGGCTACACCTTC.